A selection of T cell receptor beta chains follows, all from one sample in a study of shared clonotypes between healthy human individuals. Here immunoSEQ multiplex PCR was the method, and the copy in TCRdb shows in-frame clones only, minus some. This table holds approximately 1,500,000 clones, under 99% found once. What was sequenced was naive CD4+ T cells sorted from blood. These receptors were taken from a man in his thirties or forties in good health. CDR3s leave out the opening cysteine and the closing phenylalanine or tryptophan. D genes are given only for firm matches.

CDR3aa,v_gene,j_gene,d_gene
ASRASGGNEQF,TRBV10-2,TRBJ2-1,TRBD2
ASSDSMLDTQY,TRBV6-4,TRBJ2-3,.
ASSLSINNEQF,TRBV27,TRBJ2-1,.
ASSLTGTSATANTGELF,TRBV5-1,TRBJ2-2,TRBD2
ASSVHQGLANEKLF,TRBV5-4,TRBJ1-4,.
ASSSGQGGFEQY,TRBV5-1,TRBJ2-7,TRBD1
AISAGGFGEFETQY,TRBV10-3,TRBJ2-5,TRBD1
ASSPLPGWDTEAF,TRBV9,TRBJ1-1,.
ASSPREGSYEQY,TRBV6-4,TRBJ2-7,TRBD2
ASKALAGGPSTDTQY,TRBV19,TRBJ2-3,TRBD2
ASRNAGTDTQY,TRBV28,TRBJ2-3,.
ASRTGPVNTEAF,TRBV28,TRBJ1-1,TRBD1
ASSLGGSHQETQY,TRBV11-2,TRBJ2-5,.
ASSLMTGSTEAF,TRBV7-9,TRBJ1-1,TRBD1
ASSLDGTQETQY,TRBV7-8,TRBJ2-5,.
ASSSGTEGNTIY,TRBV5-1,TRBJ1-3,TRBD1
ASSEVAKANYGYT,TRBV6-1,TRBJ1-2,.
ASNPGGLGETQY,TRBV27,TRBJ2-5,TRBD2
ASSLAPDRNTGELF,TRBV5-5,TRBJ2-2,.
ASSLAGREGTDTQY,TRBV5-1,TRBJ2-3,TRBD2
ASRGTGNQPQH,TRBV28,TRBJ1-5,.
ASTLGTGRGYT,TRBV6-5,TRBJ1-2,TRBD1
ATSTPGNQPQH,TRBV15,TRBJ1-5,.
ASRYSTRDTGELF,TRBV27,TRBJ2-2,.
ASSFRRGSSVETQY,TRBV7-9,TRBJ2-5,.
ASSPNKGTQY,TRBV14,TRBJ2-3,.
ASSEGWREFGKQY,TRBV6-1,TRBJ2-7,TRBD2
ASSLNLVQGTNSYEQY,TRBV5-4,TRBJ2-7,.
ASSYLTTSGNYEQY,TRBV6-5,TRBJ2-7,TRBD2
ASSMQDTGELF,TRBV19,TRBJ2-2,.
ASSLGQGDNEQF,TRBV11-3,TRBJ2-1,TRBD1
ASSPTSTGSYEQY,TRBV5-1,TRBJ2-7,.
ASSFDTVTEAF,TRBV28,TRBJ1-1,.
ASNSGEQF,TRBV7-9,TRBJ2-1,.
ASSYSGETSVYEQY,TRBV6-5,TRBJ2-7,TRBD2
ASSVYLADTDTQY,TRBV9,TRBJ2-3,.
ASSLDSNQPQH,TRBV7-9,TRBJ1-5,.
ASSSGRDRGTSYEQY,TRBV5-4,TRBJ2-7,TRBD1
ASSLDRDQPQH,TRBV11-2,TRBJ1-5,.
ASSHLREETQY,TRBV4-1,TRBJ2-5,.
ASSLNTYNEQF,TRBV7-3,TRBJ2-1,.
ASSLVAATYEQY,TRBV7-2,TRBJ2-7,.
ASSGPRTEGTEAF,TRBV9,TRBJ1-1,.
ASSARYRGRTGGNIQY,TRBV25-1,TRBJ2-4,TRBD1
ASTPGQRISYEQY,TRBV5-6,TRBJ2-7,TRBD1
ASSYTGTGDYNEQF,TRBV7-2,TRBJ2-1,.
ASSFGQLSNYGYT,TRBV5-4,TRBJ1-2,.
ASNLGTANTGELF,TRBV7-9,TRBJ2-2,TRBD1
ASSLLAGVGNEQF,TRBV27,TRBJ2-1,TRBD2
ASSDWRSGRSYEQY,TRBV6-1,TRBJ2-7,TRBD2
ASSGGTTQY,TRBV6-5,TRBJ2-3,.
SVAGLYEQY,TRBV29-1,TRBJ2-7,.
ASSLKTGENEKLF,TRBV5-1,TRBJ1-4,TRBD1
ASGFSDPRGGQSSYNEQF,TRBV12-5,TRBJ2-1,TRBD1
ASSFVDPHEQY,TRBV5-1,TRBJ2-7,.
ASTPIPAPETQY,TRBV7-8,TRBJ2-5,.
ASSFSTGPYEQY,TRBV7-2,TRBJ2-7,.
ATYSRGTGEKLF,TRBV5-4,TRBJ1-4,.
ASSQEGTSKVAKNIQY,TRBV4-2,TRBJ2-4,TRBD2
ASSPSTGQASSYT,TRBV28,TRBJ1-2,.